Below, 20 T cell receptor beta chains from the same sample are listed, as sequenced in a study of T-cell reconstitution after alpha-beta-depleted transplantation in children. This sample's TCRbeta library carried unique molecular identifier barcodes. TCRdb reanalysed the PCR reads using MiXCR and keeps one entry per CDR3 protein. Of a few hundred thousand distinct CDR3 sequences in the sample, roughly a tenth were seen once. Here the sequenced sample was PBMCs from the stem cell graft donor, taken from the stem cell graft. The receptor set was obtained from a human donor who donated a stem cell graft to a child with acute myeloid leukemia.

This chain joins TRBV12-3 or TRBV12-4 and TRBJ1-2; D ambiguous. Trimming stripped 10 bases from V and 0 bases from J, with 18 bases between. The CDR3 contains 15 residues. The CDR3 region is CATSHGLHPNYGYTF. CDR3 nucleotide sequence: TGTGCCACCTCGCACGGGTTGCATCCTAACTATGGCTACACCTTC.

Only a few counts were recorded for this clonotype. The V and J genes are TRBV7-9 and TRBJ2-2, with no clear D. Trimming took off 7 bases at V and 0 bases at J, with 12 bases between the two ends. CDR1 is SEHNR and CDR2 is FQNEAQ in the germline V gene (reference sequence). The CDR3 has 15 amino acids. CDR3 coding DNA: TGTGCCAGCATTGGTGATTTCGCGAACACCGGGGAGCTGTTTTTT. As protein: CASIGDFANTGELFF.

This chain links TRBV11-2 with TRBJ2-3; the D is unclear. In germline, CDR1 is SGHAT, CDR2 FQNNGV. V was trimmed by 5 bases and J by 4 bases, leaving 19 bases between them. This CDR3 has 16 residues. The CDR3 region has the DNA TGTGCCAGCAGCCAGGTGTGGCGATCCGGATCAGATACGCAGTATTTT. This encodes CASSQVWRSGSDTQYF. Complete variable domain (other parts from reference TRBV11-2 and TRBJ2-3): EAGVAQSPRYKIIEKRQSVAFWCNPISGHATLYWYQQILGQGPKLLIQFQNNGVVDDSQLPKDRFSAERLKGVDSTLKIQPAKLEDSAVYLCASSQVWRSGSDTQYFGPGTRLTVL.

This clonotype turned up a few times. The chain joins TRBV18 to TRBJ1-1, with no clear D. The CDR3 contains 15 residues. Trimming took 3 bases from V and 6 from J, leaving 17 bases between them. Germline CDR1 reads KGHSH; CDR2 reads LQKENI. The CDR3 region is CASSPDLNSPPEAFF. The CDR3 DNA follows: TGTGCCAGCTCACCTGATTTGAACAGTCCTCCTGAAGCTTTCTTT.

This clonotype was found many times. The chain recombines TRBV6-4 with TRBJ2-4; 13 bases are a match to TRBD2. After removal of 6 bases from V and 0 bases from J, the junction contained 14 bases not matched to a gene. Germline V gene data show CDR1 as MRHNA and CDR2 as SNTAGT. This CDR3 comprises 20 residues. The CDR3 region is CASRPTPGLAGQLAKNIQYF. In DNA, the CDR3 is TGTGCCAGCAGGCCCACACCGGGACTAGCGGGGCAGCTAGCCAAAAACATTCAGTACTTC.

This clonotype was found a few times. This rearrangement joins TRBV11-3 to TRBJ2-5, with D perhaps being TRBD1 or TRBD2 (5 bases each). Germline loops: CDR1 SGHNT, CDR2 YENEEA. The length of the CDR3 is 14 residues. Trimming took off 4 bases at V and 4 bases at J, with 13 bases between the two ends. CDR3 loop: CASSSGVRGETQYF. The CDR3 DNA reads TGTGCCAGCAGCTCTGGTGTGAGGGGAGAGACCCAGTACTTC.

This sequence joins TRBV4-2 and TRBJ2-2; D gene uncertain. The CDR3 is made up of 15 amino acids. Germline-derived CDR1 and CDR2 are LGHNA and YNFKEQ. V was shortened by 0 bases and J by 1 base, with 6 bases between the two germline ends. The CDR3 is CASSQEAQNTGELFF. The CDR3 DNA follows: TGTGCCAGCAGCCAAGAGGCTCAGAACACCGGGGAGCTGTTTTTT.

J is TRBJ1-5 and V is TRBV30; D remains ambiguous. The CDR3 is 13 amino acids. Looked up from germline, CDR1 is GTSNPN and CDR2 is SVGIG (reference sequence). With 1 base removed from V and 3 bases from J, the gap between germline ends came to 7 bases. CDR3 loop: CAWSGRDNQPQHF. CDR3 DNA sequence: TGTGCCTGGAGTGGCCGGGACAATCAGCCCCAGCATTTT. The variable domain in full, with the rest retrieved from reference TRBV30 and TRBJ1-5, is SQTIHQWPATLVQPVGSPLSLECTVEGTSNPNLYWYRQAAGRGLQLLFYSVGIGQISSEVPQNLSASRPQDRQFILSSKKLLLSDSGFYLCAWSGRDNQPQHFGDGTRLSIL.

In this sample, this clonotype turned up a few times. The CDR3 DNA sequence: TGTGCCAGCAGCTTAGGGACGCTGGACTATGGCTACACCTTC. The encoded protein is CASSLGTLDYGYTF. The chain is built from TRBV7-8 and TRBJ1-2, with D uncertain. CDR3 length equals 14 residues. V was cut by 1 base and J by 3 bases, with 9 bases left in between. Germline CDR1 and CDR2: SGHVS and FQNEAQ.

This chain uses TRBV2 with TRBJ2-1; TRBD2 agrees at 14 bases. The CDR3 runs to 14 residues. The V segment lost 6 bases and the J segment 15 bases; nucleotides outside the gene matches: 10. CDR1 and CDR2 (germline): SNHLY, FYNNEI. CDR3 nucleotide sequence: TGTGCCAGCAGGACCCCGGGACTAGCGGGAGTTCGGTTCTTC. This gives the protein CASRTPGLAGVRFF.

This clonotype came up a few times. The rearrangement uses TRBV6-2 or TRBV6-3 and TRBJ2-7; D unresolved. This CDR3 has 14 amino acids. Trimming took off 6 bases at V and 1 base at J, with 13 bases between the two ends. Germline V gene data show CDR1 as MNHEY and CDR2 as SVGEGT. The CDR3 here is CASSSSPRSYEQYV. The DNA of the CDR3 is TGTGCCAGCAGCTCATCCCCCCGGTCCTACGAGCAGTACGTC.

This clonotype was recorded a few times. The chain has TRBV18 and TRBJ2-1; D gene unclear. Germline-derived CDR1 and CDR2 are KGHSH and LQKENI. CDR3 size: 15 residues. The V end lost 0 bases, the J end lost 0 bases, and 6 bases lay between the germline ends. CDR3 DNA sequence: TGTGCCAGCTCACCACCGTTCCGCTCCTACAATGAGCAGTTCTTC. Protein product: CASSPPFRSYNEQFF.

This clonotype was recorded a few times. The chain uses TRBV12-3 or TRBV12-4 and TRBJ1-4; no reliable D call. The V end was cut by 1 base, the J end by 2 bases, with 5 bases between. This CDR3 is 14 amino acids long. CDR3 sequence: CASSLEATNEKLFF. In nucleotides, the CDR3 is TGTGCCAGCAGTTTAGAGGCCACTAATGAAAAACTGTTTTTT.

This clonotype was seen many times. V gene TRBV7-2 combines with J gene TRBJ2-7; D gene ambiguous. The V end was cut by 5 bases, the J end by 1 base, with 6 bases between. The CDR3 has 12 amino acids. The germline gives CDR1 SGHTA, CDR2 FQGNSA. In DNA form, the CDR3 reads TGTGCCAGCAGCCAAACGTCCTACGAGCAGTACTTC. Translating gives CASSQTSYEQYF. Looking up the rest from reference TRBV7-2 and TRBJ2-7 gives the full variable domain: GAGVSQSPSNKVTEKGKDVELRCDPISGHTALYWYRQSLGQGLEFLIYFQGNSAPDKSGLPSDRFSAERTGGSVSTLTIQRTQQEDSAVYLCASSQTSYEQYFGPGTRLTVT.

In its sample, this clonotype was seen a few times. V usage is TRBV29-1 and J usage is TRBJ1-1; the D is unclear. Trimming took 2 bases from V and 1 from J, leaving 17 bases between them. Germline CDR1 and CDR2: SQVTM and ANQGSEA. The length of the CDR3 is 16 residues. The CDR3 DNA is TGCAGCGTTGAAACACAAGATTGGGGTTCGAACACTGAAGCTTTCTTT. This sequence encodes CSVETQDWGSNTEAFF.

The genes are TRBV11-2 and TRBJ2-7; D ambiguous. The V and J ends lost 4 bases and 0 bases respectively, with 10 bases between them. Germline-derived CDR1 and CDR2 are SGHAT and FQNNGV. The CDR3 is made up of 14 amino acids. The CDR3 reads CASSSNPSSYEQYV. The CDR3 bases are TGTGCCAGCAGCTCGAATCCGAGCTCCTACGAGCAGTACGTC.

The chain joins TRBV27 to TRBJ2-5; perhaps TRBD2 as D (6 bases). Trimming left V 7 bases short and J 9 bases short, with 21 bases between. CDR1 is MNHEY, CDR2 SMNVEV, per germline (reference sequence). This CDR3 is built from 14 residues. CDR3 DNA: TGTGCCAGCAAGGCCGGGGGTAACCTCGGGCCCCAGTACTTC. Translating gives CASKAGGNLGPQYF.

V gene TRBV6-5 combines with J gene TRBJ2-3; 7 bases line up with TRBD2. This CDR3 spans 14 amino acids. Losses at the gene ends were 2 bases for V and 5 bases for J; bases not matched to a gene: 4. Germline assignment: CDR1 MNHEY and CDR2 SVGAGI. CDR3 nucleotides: TGTGCCAGCAGTTACCGACTAGCCAAAGATACGCAGTATTTT. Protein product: CASSYRLAKDTQYF.

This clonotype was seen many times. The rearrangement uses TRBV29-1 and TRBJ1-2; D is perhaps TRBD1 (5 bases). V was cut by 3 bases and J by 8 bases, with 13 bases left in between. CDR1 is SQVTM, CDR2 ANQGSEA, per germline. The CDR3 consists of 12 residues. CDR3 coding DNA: TGCAGCGTTGATCGGGGCCCGAGGGGCTACACCTTC. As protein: CSVDRGPRGYTF.

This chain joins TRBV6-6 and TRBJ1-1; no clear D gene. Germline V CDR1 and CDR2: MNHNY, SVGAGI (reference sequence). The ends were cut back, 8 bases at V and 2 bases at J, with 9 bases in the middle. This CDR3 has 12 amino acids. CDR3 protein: CASLAANTEAFF. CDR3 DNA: TGTGCCAGCTTGGCAGCAAACACTGAAGCTTTCTTT.